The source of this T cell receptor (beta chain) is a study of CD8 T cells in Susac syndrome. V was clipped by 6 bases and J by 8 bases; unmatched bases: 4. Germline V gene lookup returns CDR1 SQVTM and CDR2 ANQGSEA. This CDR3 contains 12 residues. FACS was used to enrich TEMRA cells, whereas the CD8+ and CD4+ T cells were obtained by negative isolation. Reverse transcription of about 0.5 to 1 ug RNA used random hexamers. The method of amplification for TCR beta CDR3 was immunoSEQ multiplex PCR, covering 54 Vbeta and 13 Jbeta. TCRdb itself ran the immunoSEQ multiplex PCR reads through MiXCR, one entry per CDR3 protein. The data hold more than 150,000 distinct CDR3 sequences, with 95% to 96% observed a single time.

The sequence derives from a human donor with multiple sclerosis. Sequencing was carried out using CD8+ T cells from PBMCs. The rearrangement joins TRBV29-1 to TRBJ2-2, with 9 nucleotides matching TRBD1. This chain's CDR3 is CSVVQGAGELFF. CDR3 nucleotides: TGCAGCGTCGTACAGGGGGCTGGGGAGCTGTTTTTT.